A single TCR beta chain is shown here with its context. Its antigen is undetermined. Each patient with chemo-refractory metastatic non-small-cell lung cancer was treated with focal radiation plus CTLA-4 blockade using ipilimumab. Clones were read by immunoSEQ multiplex PCR, and TCRdb kept only the in-frame ones, dropping some. The sample has under 70,000 clones; approximately 80% are singletons. The data originate from a study of radiotherapy plus CTLA-4 blockade in lung cancer. At the level of the study: With less than 40% of patients having disease control, objective responses were seen in under 20%.

Points from the study as a whole: Clones derived from tumor TCRs expanded in blood after radiotherapy plus ipilimumab. Early shifts in blood T cell clones, with interferon-beta, reportedly predicted response best.

This sample comprised peripheral blood, obtained from a patient treated with radiotherapy plus ipilimumab. This clonotype was sampled from a human donor with non-small cell lung cancer who had a complete response to radiotherapy plus ipilimumab.

For the CDR3, the DNA is TGTGCCAGCAGTTTACACGGTAGCAATCAGCCCCAGCATTTT. Encoded protein: CASSLHGSNQPQHF. This chain links TRBV27 with TRBJ1-5, with unresolved D. The CDR3 covers 14 residues. V was shortened by 2 bases and J by 0 bases, with 5 bases between the two germline ends. Germline lookup yields CDR1 MNHEY and CDR2 SMNVEV (reference sequence).